The T cell receptor (beta chain) described here comes from a study of blood T cell repertoires in COVID-19. The germline CDR1 and CDR2 sequences are LNHDA and SQIVND (reference sequence). V was shortened by 6 bases and J by 2 bases, with 17 bases between the two germline ends. This CDR3 is built from 15 residues. Authors' data handling: Nucleated cell number was recorded as an estimate derived from reference gene primer amplification. Data came from immunoSEQ multiplex PCR; TCRdb stores just in-frame clones and leaves some out. V, J and clone size are those of that table, while D and trimming were read from the DNA. Of around 310,000 clones in the sample, roughly 89% were seen once.

The source material was PBMCs or T cells enriched from blood (not recorded which). The chain links TRBV19 to TRBJ2-7, with D tentatively TRBD1 (5 bases). This clonotype originated in a woman aged 25 to 39 who had recovered from COVID-19. The CDR3 is CASSLNRRPTYEQYF. CDR3 DNA: TGTGCCAGTAGCCTTAACAGGAGACCGACCTACGAGCAGTACTTC.